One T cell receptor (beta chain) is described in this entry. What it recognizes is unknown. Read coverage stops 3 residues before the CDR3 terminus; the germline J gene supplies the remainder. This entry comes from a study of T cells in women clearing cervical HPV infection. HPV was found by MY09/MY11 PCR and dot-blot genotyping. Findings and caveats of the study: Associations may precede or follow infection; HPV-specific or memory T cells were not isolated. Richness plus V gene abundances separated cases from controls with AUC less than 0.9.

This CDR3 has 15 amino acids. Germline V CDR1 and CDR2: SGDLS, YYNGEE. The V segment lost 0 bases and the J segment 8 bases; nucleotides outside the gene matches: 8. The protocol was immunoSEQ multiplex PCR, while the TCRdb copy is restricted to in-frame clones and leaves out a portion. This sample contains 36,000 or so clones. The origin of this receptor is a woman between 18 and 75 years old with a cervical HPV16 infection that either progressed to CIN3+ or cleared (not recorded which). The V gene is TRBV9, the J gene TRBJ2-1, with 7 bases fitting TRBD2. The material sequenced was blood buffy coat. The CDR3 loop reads CASSVARGGRDEQFF. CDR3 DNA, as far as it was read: TGTGCCAGCAGCGTAGCACGGGGAGGGCGGGATGAG.